This T cell receptor beta chain was sequenced for a study of sequential checkpoint blockade in melanoma. Across the whole study: Arm A got nivolumab then ipilimumab; arm B the reverse, 1:1.

The repertoire was sequenced with immunoSEQ multiplex PCR; TCRdb's copy has only in-frame clones and lacks some. Of 13,000 or so clones detected, roughly two thirds appear once; the ten largest clones hold around 23%. The V gene's germline CDR1 is SEHNR and CDR2 FQNEAQ (reference sequence). This CDR3 spans 12 amino acids. Described treatment: randomized to nivolumab then ipilimumab (arm A) or the reverse (arm B). DNA-damaging chemotherapy had not been given to any patient beforehand. The V gene is TRBV7-9, the J gene TRBJ2-5; a weak D match, TRBD1 (6 bases). The end of the DNA aligns better with TRBJ2-7, so the J call may be wrong. Here the sequenced sample was CD8+ T cells sorted from blood (inferred from file names), taken from a patient given nivolumab and ipilimumab in sequence. The clonotype was recovered from a human donor with melanoma. CDR3 sequence: CASSFQGNEQYF. The CDR3 nucleotides are TGTGCCAGCAGCTTTCAGGGGAACGAGCAGTACTTC.